The rows below give T cell receptor beta chains drawn from one sample of a study of blood T cells in healthy people across ages. One entry per CDR3 protein, called by TCRdb with MiXCR from the 5' RACE reads. The sample records approximately 320,000 distinct CDR3 sequences, less than 30% being singletons. The sample taken for sequencing was blood. The receptor set was obtained from a woman in her 70s in good health. CDR3s include the opening cysteine and the closing phenylalanine or tryptophan. A D gene is named only where the DNA matches it firmly. Size tells how often a clone was seen (once, few, many) or the class of an expanded clone, and some rows leave it out.

DNA: TGTGCCAGCAGCCCTGAGAGGGAGACCCAGTACTTC
CDR3: CASSPERETQYF
D: -
size: few
J: TRBJ2-5
V: TRBV18

DNA: TGTGCCAGCAGTTACCGACAGGAATCCTATAATTCACCCCTCCACTTT
CDR3: CASSYRQESYNSPLHF
D: -
size: -
J: TRBJ1-6
V: TRBV6-5

DNA: TGTGCCAGCAGTTCCCGGGGGTTTAGGACTGGGGCCAACGTCCTGACTTTC
CDR3: CASSSRGFRTGANVLTF
D: -
size: few
J: TRBJ2-6
V: TRBV28

DNA: TGCGCCAGCAGCTTGGCCAGTGCGGGACCCAAGCTCGATGAGCAGTTCTTC
CDR3: CASSLASAGPKLDEQFF
D: -
size: few
J: TRBJ2-1
V: TRBV5-1

DNA: TGTGCCAGCAGCTCGAGGCAGGGTTACTCCTACAATGAGCAGTTCTTC
CDR3: CASSSRQGYSYNEQFF
D: -
size: few
J: TRBJ2-1
V: TRBV11-2

DNA: TGTGCCAGCAGCTTAAGGGGGAACTCTGGGGCCAACGTCCTGACTTTC
CDR3: CASSLRGNSGANVLTF
D: -
size: -
J: TRBJ2-6
V: TRBV7-3

DNA: TGTGCCAGCAAACTTTTCGTTTTGGGGGGACCGAGGAATTCACCCCTCCACTTT
CDR3: CASKLFVLGGPRNSPLHF
D: -
size: many
J: TRBJ1-6
V: TRBV12-3/TRBV12-4

DNA: TGTGCCGCCGGGAGGGGAGTCGGTTACAATGAGCAGTTCTTC
CDR3: CAAGRGVGYNEQFF
D: TRBD2
size: -
J: TRBJ2-1
V: TRBV12-3/TRBV12-4

DNA: TGTGCCAGCAGCTCGGCCTTTGATAGGGGGTACGAGCAGTACTTC
CDR3: CASSSAFDRGYEQYF
D: -
size: few
J: TRBJ2-7
V: TRBV7-2

DNA: TGTGCCGGAGCAGGGGGCCATACCGGGGAGCTGTTTTTT
CDR3: CAGAGGHTGELFF
D: TRBD1
size: few
J: TRBJ2-2
V: TRBV7-2

DNA: TGCAGTGCTGTGGACGAGGGGGGAGAGACCCAGTACTTC
CDR3: CSAVDEGGETQYF
D: -
size: once
J: TRBJ2-5
V: TRBV20-1

DNA: TGTGCCAGCAGTCGTAGCGGGAAGTCTTCCGAGCAGTACTTC
CDR3: CASSRSGKSSEQYF
D: TRBD2
size: -
J: TRBJ2-7
V: TRBV28

DNA: TGCGCCAGCGCTCAACTTACAGGGGAAAATGAAAAACTGTTTTTT
CDR3: CASAQLTGENEKLFF
D: TRBD1
size: few
J: TRBJ1-4
V: TRBV5-1

DNA: TGCGCCAGCAGGCTTCAGGGGAGACCGCCGGATACGCAGTATTTT
CDR3: CASRLQGRPPDTQYF
D: -
size: -
J: TRBJ2-3
V: TRBV5-1

DNA: TGTGCCAGCAGCGAAGAGCTTGGGACAGCCTACGAGCAGTACTTC
CDR3: CASSEELGTAYEQYF
D: TRBD1
size: -
J: TRBJ2-7
V: TRBV7-2

DNA: TGTGCCAGCAGCCCCAGCGGGGGCACGACCTACGAGCAGTACTTC
CDR3: CASSPSGGTTYEQYF
D: TRBD2
size: -
J: TRBJ2-7
V: TRBV7-9

DNA: TGTGCCAGCAGCTCCCCCGCGGGGGAGCAAGAGACCCAGTACTTC
CDR3: CASSSPAGEQETQYF
D: TRBD2
size: few
J: TRBJ2-5
V: TRBV12-3/TRBV12-4

DNA: TGTGCCACCAGTGCGGGACTAGCCACATCCTACGAGCAGTACTTC
CDR3: CATSAGLATSYEQYF
D: TRBD2
size: few
J: TRBJ2-7
V: TRBV24-1

DNA: TGCAGTGCCGAGAGTTCTAGCGGGACCGACTACGAGCAGTACTTC
CDR3: CSAESSSGTDYEQYF
D: TRBD2
size: once
J: TRBJ2-7
V: TRBV20-1

DNA: TGTGCCAGCAGCTTAGGGTCAGTTGGTAAAGAGACCCAGTACTTC
CDR3: CASSLGSVGKETQYF
D: -
size: -
J: TRBJ2-5
V: TRBV7-8

DNA: TGCGCCAGCAGCGGGACAATGTATAGCAATCAGCCCCAGCATTTT
CDR3: CASSGTMYSNQPQHF
D: -
size: many
J: TRBJ1-5
V: TRBV5-1

DNA: TGTGCCAGCAGCGTAGACGGGTCCTATAATTCACCCCTCCACTTT
CDR3: CASSVDGSYNSPLHF
D: -
size: -
J: TRBJ1-6
V: TRBV9

DNA: TGTGCCAGCAGTTGGGACAGGGTTTCTGGAAACACCATATATTTT
CDR3: CASSWDRVSGNTIYF
D: TRBD1
size: -
J: TRBJ1-3
V: TRBV28

DNA: TGTGCCGGCAGCTTAGGAACGCCGTATTTT
CDR3: CAGSLGTPYF
D: -
size: -
J: TRBJ2-3
V: TRBV11-2

DNA: TGTGCCATCAGGGGACGGGACGGAGGCAGCTCCTACAATGAGCAGTTCTTC
CDR3: CAIRGRDGGSSYNEQFF
D: -
size: -
J: TRBJ2-1
V: TRBV10-3

DNA: TGTGCCAGCAGCCCCCAGGGCATGAACACTGAAGCTTTCTTT
CDR3: CASSPQGMNTEAFF
D: -
size: -
J: TRBJ1-1
V: TRBV7-9

DNA: TGTGCCAGCGTCCTAGCGGGAGGGCCCCAAGAGACCCAGTACTTC
CDR3: CASVLAGGPQETQYF
D: TRBD2
size: few
J: TRBJ2-5
V: TRBV28

DNA: TGTGCCAGCAGCTTCGATTTGCAGGGAAGTACTGAAGCTTTCTTT
CDR3: CASSFDLQGSTEAFF
D: -
size: -
J: TRBJ1-1
V: TRBV11-2

DNA: TGTGCCAGCAGTTACTCTTCAGGTTCACCCCTCCACTTT
CDR3: CASSYSSGSPLHF
D: -
size: -
J: TRBJ1-6
V: TRBV6-5

DNA: TGTGCCAGCAGCCGGGGACAGGGCCCAGAGACCCAGTACTTC
CDR3: CASSRGQGPETQYF
D: TRBD1
size: -
J: TRBJ2-5
V: TRBV28

DNA: TGTGCCAGCAGCTTAGGATACGGGGCCTACAATGAGCGGTTCTTC
CDR3: CASSLGYGAYNERFF
D: -
size: -
J: TRBJ2-1
V: TRBV7-2

DNA: TGTGCCAGCAGCCACGGGAGGGGCACAGATACGCAGTATTTT
CDR3: CASSHGRGTDTQYF
D: TRBD2
size: many
J: TRBJ2-3
V: TRBV3-1

DNA: TGTGCCACCAGTGATAACGACAGGGCCCGAGTTCGAGATACGCAGTATTTT
CDR3: CATSDNDRARVRDTQYF
D: TRBD1
size: once
J: TRBJ2-3
V: TRBV24-1

DNA: TGCAGTGCTAGAGTTCTAGCGGGAGGGTACACAGATACGCAGTATTTT
CDR3: CSARVLAGGYTDTQYF
D: TRBD2
size: -
J: TRBJ2-3
V: TRBV20-1

DNA: TGCAGCGTTGGGAACAGGGATTCGATCTATGGCTACACCTTC
CDR3: CSVGNRDSIYGYTF
D: -
size: -
J: TRBJ1-2
V: TRBV29-1

DNA: TGTGCCAGCAGCCGACTAGCGGGAGGACAAGGGACCCAGTACTTC
CDR3: CASSRLAGGQGTQYF
D: TRBD2
size: -
J: TRBJ2-5
V: TRBV3-1

DNA: TGTGCCAGCAGTCATGGACTAGCGGGATACTACGAGCAGTACTTC
CDR3: CASSHGLAGYYEQYF
D: TRBD2
size: few
J: TRBJ2-7
V: TRBV12-3/TRBV12-4

DNA: TGTGCCAGCAGGGCACCGGGGACTCGAAGCTCTGGGGCCAACGTCCTGACTTTC
CDR3: CASRAPGTRSSGANVLTF
D: -
size: few
J: TRBJ2-6
V: TRBV28

DNA: TGTGCCAGCAGCCAAGTGGGGACTAGCGGGAGTTTAGCCAAAAACATTCAGTACTTC
CDR3: CASSQVGTSGSLAKNIQYF
D: TRBD2
size: -
J: TRBJ2-4
V: TRBV3-1

DNA: TGCGCCAGCAGCTTGGGGCCGCAGGGGACAACCTACGAGCAGTACTTC
CDR3: CASSLGPQGTTYEQYF
D: -
size: -
J: TRBJ2-7
V: TRBV5-1

DNA: TGTGCCAGCAGCCCGGGGAGCCTTAATCAGCCCCAGCATTTT
CDR3: CASSPGSLNQPQHF
D: -
size: -
J: TRBJ1-5
V: TRBV7-2

DNA: TGTGCCAGCAGCTTAGCAATCCTAGAGGACAAAAGCATTCAGTACTTC
CDR3: CASSLAILEDKSIQYF
D: -
size: -
J: TRBJ2-4
V: TRBV7-9

DNA: TGTGCCAGTACAGGGGTCGGGGGCTGCAATGAGCAGTTCTTC
CDR3: CASTGVGGCNEQFF
D: -
size: few
J: TRBJ2-1
V: TRBV28

DNA: TGTGCCATCAGTGGGGACGGGTCTAATGAAAAACTGTTTTTT
CDR3: CAISGDGSNEKLFF
D: -
size: -
J: TRBJ1-4
V: TRBV10-3

DNA: TGTGCCAGCAGCTCCGGGGCGACTAGCGGGAGGGATGAGCAGTTCTTC
CDR3: CASSSGATSGRDEQFF
D: TRBD2
size: many
J: TRBJ2-1
V: TRBV11-1

DNA: TGTGCCAGCAGCCAGGGGGCTTTAGGAGAAGAGACCCAGTACTTC
CDR3: CASSQGALGEETQYF
D: -
size: few
J: TRBJ2-5
V: TRBV3-1

DNA: TGCAGCGTTGATCAAGCGGGATTTGATGAGCAGTTCTTC
CDR3: CSVDQAGFDEQFF
D: TRBD2
size: -
J: TRBJ2-1
V: TRBV29-1

DNA: TGCAGTGCTAGAGAGGTTTTACGGGGGGATGGGGCCACGCAGTATTTT
CDR3: CSAREVLRGDGATQYF
D: TRBD2
size: few
J: TRBJ2-3
V: TRBV20-1

DNA: TGCGCCAGCAGCCTCCGGCGGGACAGCTACCAAGAGACCCAGTACTTC
CDR3: CASSLRRDSYQETQYF
D: -
size: -
J: TRBJ2-5
V: TRBV5-1

DNA: TGTGCCAGCAGCTTAGCGCCTGGGACAGGTGATGAGACCCAGTACTTC
CDR3: CASSLAPGTGDETQYF
D: TRBD1
size: -
J: TRBJ2-5
V: TRBV7-3

DNA: TGTGCCAGTAGGGGGACAGAGATGAACACTGAAGCTTTCTTT
CDR3: CASRGTEMNTEAFF
D: TRBD1
size: many
J: TRBJ1-1
V: TRBV19

DNA: TGTGCCAGCAGTGTTCGTGTCGGAAAACTGTTTTTT
CDR3: CASSVRVGKLFF
D: -
size: -
J: TRBJ1-4
V: TRBV2

DNA: TGTGCCACCAGTGCTCGATCACGGGGGGAGCAGTTCTTC
CDR3: CATSARSRGEQFF
D: -
size: -
J: TRBJ2-1
V: TRBV24-1